A single T cell receptor (beta chain) is shown here with its context. Its antigen is undetermined. This sample was included in a study of T-cell reconstitution after alpha-beta-depleted transplantation in children. General observations from the study: Reportedly, roughly two months post-transplant, alpha-beta T cells arose from several hundred expanded graft clones. Most T-cell counts and diversity one year after the transplant came from T cells that were newly produced.

V gave up 6 bases and J gave up 10 bases, with 22 bases separating them. Germline values: CDR1 SGHAT, CDR2 FQNNGV. The CDR3 consists of 15 residues. The TCRbeta library incorporated unique molecular identifiers. MiXCR, run by TCRdb on the PCR reads, gives a single entry per CDR3 protein. The sample gives 700,000 to 950,000 distinct CDR3 sequences, less than 20% of which show up once; 5% is in the top ten. The chain recombines TRBV11-2 with TRBJ2-1, with D maybe TRBD2 (7 bases). The sequence came from a male patient between 5 and 17 years old who had a stem cell transplant for acute lymphoblastic leukemia, so the T cells may come from the graft donor. This specimen consisted of PBMCs, mostly from graft donor cells, obtained 360 days after TCRalphabeta/CD19-depleted stem cell transplant. CDR3 protein: CASRLFEGGDREQFF. CDR3 nucleotide sequence: TGTGCCAGCAGGTTATTTGAGGGGGGGGATAGGGAGCAGTTCTTC.